This TCR beta chain was observed in a study of T-cell memory formation after mild COVID-19 listed by TCRdb under 2021. Study-wide context: TCR sequence clusters from the two donors were largely donor specific. In two donors, T-cell clones that expanded and contracted after mild COVID-19 were tracked by sequencing TCRalpha and TCRbeta repertoires over time. Two young, previously healthy adult volunteers made up the cohort, one male and one female. General conclusions and limits of the study: Some responding clones were found in pre-infection memory, which suggests that pre-existing cross-reactive memory T cells took part in the SARS-CoV-2 response. The second-wave clones that peaked on day 37 were not confirmed to be SARS-CoV-2 specific. Contracting CD4+ clones appeared mostly in the CM and EM memory subsets, whereas CD8+ clones were enriched in EMRA. Only a couple of mild cases were covered by the study, and larger cohorts that include severe cases with pre-infection samples were considered necessary. From day 15 to 85, contracting clones showed balanced CD4/CD8 phenotypes, whereas a second wave of clones that expanded from day 15 to 37 leaned towards CD4+.

Sequencing used an Illumina NovaSeq 6000. TCRalpha and TCRbeta cDNA libraries were constructed by 5'RACE with constant-segment primers, with sample barcodes and unique molecular identifiers being introduced. RNA was extracted from every sample with Trizol reagent. Library amplification was performed in two PCR steps, and a second sample barcode and Illumina TruSeq adapters were introduced in the second step. Sequencing of the libraries was done on an Illumina NovaSeq, producing 2 x 150 bp paired-end reads. From the authors' description of their analysis: With migec v1.2.7, reads were demultiplexed and then collapsed into UMI-guided consensus sequences. Using mixcr v2.1.11, UMI consensuses were aligned to TRA and TRB V and J templates and then assembled into clonotypes. A clonotype was counted as expanded or contracted only when both edgeR and NoisET called the clonotype significant, with the noise models trained on biological replicates. For edgeR calls, the thresholds were a false discovery rate-adjusted p below 0.01 and a log2 fold-change of 1. As an exploratory analysis of dynamics, PCA with hierarchical clustering was applied to max-normalized trajectories of the 1000 most abundant clonotypes. Each responding clone was given a CD4 or CD8 phenotype based on the CD4+ and CD8+ repertoires, which had been sequenced separately. TCRdb trimmed public reads at Q25 via fastp, called clones via MiXCR and kept in-frame beta chains. Rows are combined by CDR3 protein, so each entry shows the most common genes and DNA. The V and J calls come from TCRdb's annotation, not from the publication. The sample has about 57,000 distinct CDR3 sequences on record, 9.5% to 15% of them singletons. The ten top clones hold 24% of the sample.

In its sample, this clonotype was seen a few times. It has no known antigen specificity. No much larger clonotype is one base removed from it; base qualities were not supplied. The CDR3 sequence holds 13 residues, the cysteine and phenylalanine included. Of all the DNA, just the CDR3 is kept, 39 bases in frame from base 1. The V and J ends are trimmed by 2 bases and 2 bases, leaving 7 bases between them. The germline V gene specifies MNHEY as CDR1 and SVGEGT as CDR2. Ficoll-Paque density gradient centrifugation was the method used to isolate PBMCs. The sequencing input was PBMCs or a T cell subset sorted from them (not recorded which). This TCR was sampled from a man in his late teens or twenties who had mild COVID-19 (a few samples of this study predate the infection). The sample titles of this study are shuffled in the database, so cell type and time point are left out; the donor was told from shared clones. This chain joins TRBV6-2 or TRBV6-3 to TRBJ2-7, with the D gene not clear enough to name. Read as DNA, the sequence is TGTGCCAGCAGTTACGGAGTGGCCTACGAGCAGTACTTC. Protein translation: CASSYGVAYEQYF.